Listed here is a single T cell receptor (beta chain). The antigen remains undetermined. Relative to the germline gene, one junction end is altered; a read error may explain this. The data were taken from a study of blood T cells in healthy people across ages. Whole-study findings and limits: With age, beta diversity per million T cells declined roughly linearly, significantly by 40. One million T cells yielded diversity estimates that were considered underestimates.

This CDR3 has 11 amino acids. Germline CDR1 SGHRS, CDR2 YFSETQ. Isolated per sample were at least 6 million PBMCs. A sample-barcoded 5' primer and a J-beta primer mix were used in a second PCR of about 7 to 12 cycles. The template-switch adaptor, which had 12 random nucleotides, put a tag on each cDNA molecule. One entry per CDR3 protein, called by TCRdb with MiXCR from the 5' RACE reads. The sample has hundreds of thousands of distinct CDR3 sequences, over 20% seen once. The sample was blood. This TCR came from a man aged 70-80 years in good health. The chain employs TRBV5-1 and TRBJ2-5; D unresolved. This CDR3 reads CAGSLDRELFF. The DNA of the CDR3 is TGCGCCGGCAGCTTGGATCGTGAGCTGTTCTTC.